A selection of T cell receptor beta chains follows, all from one sample in a study of OX40 agonist ivuxolimab in advanced cancers. Data came from immunoSEQ multiplex PCR; TCRdb stores just in-frame clones and leaves some out. The sample consists of roughly 32,000 clones, approximately 80% of them appearing once. Material: CD4+ or CD8+ T cells sorted from blood, obtained in a trial of the OX40 agonist ivuxolimab. Receptors originate from an adult with an advanced solid tumor such as melanoma, head and neck, liver or kidney cancer. The CDR3 runs from the conserved cysteine through the conserved F or W. D genes are given only for firm matches. Clone size is given for some rows only: seen once, a few or many times, or a class if the clone is expanded.

j_call,d_call,v_call,clone_size,cdr3_aa,cdr3_nt
TRBJ1-5,TRBD1,TRBV9,-,CASSSGQDYQPQHF,TGTGCCAGCAGCTCGGGACAGGACTATCAGCCCCAGCATTTT
TRBJ1-4,TRBD1,TRBV29-1,-,CSADQDRGKLFF,TGCAGCGCAGACCAAGACAGGGGAAAACTGTTTTTT
TRBJ2-1,-,TRBV7-6,few,CASSLGREAHEQFF,TGTGCCAGCAGCTTAGGCAGGGAGGCCCATGAGCAGTTCTTC
TRBJ1-1,-,TRBV2,-,CASRDTEAFF,TGTGCCAGCAGAGACACTGAAGCTTTCTTT
TRBJ2-2,TRBD1,TRBV28,-,CASMGDRNTGELFF,TGTGCCAGCATGGGGGACAGAAACACCGGGGAGCTGTTTTTT
TRBJ2-1,TRBD2,TRBV6-5,-,CASSRGSGSSGEQFF,TGTGCCAGCAGTAGGGGAAGCGGGAGCAGTGGTGAGCAGTTCTTC
TRBJ1-4,-,TRBV6-6,few,CASNLGDATNEKLFF,TGTGCCAGCAATTTAGGGGATGCAACTAATGAAAAACTGTTTTTT
TRBJ2-7,TRBD2,TRBV29-1,-,CSVRRSGDSYEQYF,TGCAGCGTTAGACGAAGCGGGGACTCCTACGAGCAGTACTTC
TRBJ2-2,-,TRBV28,-,CASSLLDRGNTGELFF,TGTGCCAGCAGTTTATTGGACAGAGGCAACACCGGGGAGCTGTTTTTT
TRBJ2-5,-,TRBV19,-,CASSTQETQYF,TGTGCCAGTAGTACCCAAGAGACCCAGTACTTC
TRBJ1-2,-,TRBV7-2,-,CASSLVTGQYTF,TGTGCCAGCAGCTTAGTGACAGGACAATACACCTTC
TRBJ1-1,-,TRBV6-5,-,CASSYSSLMNTEAFF,TGTGCCAGCAGTTACTCCAGTCTCATGAACACTGAAGCTTTCTTT
TRBJ2-6,-,TRBV25-1,-,CASSARSSGANVLTF,TGTGCCAGCAGTGCACGGAGCTCTGGGGCCAACGTCCTGACTTTC
TRBJ1-2,TRBD1,TRBV5-1,few,CASRTGTGGFGGYTF,TGCGCCAGCAGGACGGGGACAGGGGGCTTTGGTGGCTACACCTTC
TRBJ2-5,-,TRBV19,-,CATSQVGETQYF,TGTGCCACCTCGCAGGTGGGAGAGACCCAGTACTTC
TRBJ2-3,TRBD2,TRBV28,-,CASSTTSGGAHTQYF,TGTGCCAGCAGTACAACTAGCGGGGGGGCTCATACGCAGTATTTT
TRBJ2-7,TRBD2,TRBV4-3,-,CASSQGRAGGFYEQYF,TGCGCCAGCAGCCAAGGACGGGCGGGAGGGTTCTACGAGCAGTACTTC
TRBJ1-3,-,TRBV6-5,-,CATRDYSGNTIYF,TGTGCCACCCGCGATTACTCTGGAAACACCATATATTTT
TRBJ2-1,-,TRBV7-2,-,CASSSGGVEQFF,TGTGCCAGCAGCTCCGGCGGAGTAGAGCAGTTCTTC
TRBJ2-1,-,TRBV7-3,-,CASSKGPGPNEQFF,TGTGCCAGCAGCAAAGGGCCAGGTCCCAATGAGCAGTTCTTC
TRBJ2-3,-,TRBV20-1,-,CSLSGDTQYF,TGCAGTCTATCTGGAGATACGCAGTATTTT
TRBJ1-2,-,TRBV7-2,-,CASSLGQEIYGYTF,TGTGCCAGCAGCTTAGGACAGGAGATCTATGGCTACACCTTC
TRBJ1-1,-,TRBV7-3,few,CASTLSPGSDTEAFF,TGTGCCAGCACCCTTTCCCCAGGGTCGGACACTGAAGCTTTCTTT